This TCR beta chain is drawn from a study of shared clonotypes between healthy human individuals. The length of the CDR3 is 13 residues. Between the trimmed V and J ends, which lost 6 bases and 5 bases, there was a span of 13 bases. CDR1 is MNHNS and CDR2 is SASEGT in the germline V gene. Here immunoSEQ multiplex PCR was the method, and the copy in TCRdb shows in-frame clones only, minus some. The sample records just over 2,000,000 clones, roughly 95% being singletons. About this clone: Its target is not known.

The split of CD4+ cells yielded CD45RA+ naive and CD45RA-negative memory subsets. Study findings and constraints: Richness estimates generally favored naive over memory subsets.

This receptor was identified in a man between 18 and 35 years old in good health. Sample: naive CD4+ T cells sorted from blood. Subset noted: CD45RA+ positively selected. The chain recombines TRBV6-1 with TRBJ2-5; D gene uncertain. The CDR3 coding sequence is TGTGCCAGCAGGAGTATGGCTGGGGAGACCCAGTACTTC. It specifies CASRSMAGETQYF.